The 9 T cell receptor beta chains below were found in one sample sequenced in a study of brain T cells in children with intractable seizures. Time point in this sample: blood from clinic visit 5 months post-surgery; TSC patient then seizure free. Sequenced by immunoSEQ multiplex PCR; TCRdb stores in-frame clones only, minus some. The sample shows about 340,000 clones, 93% of them seen only once. Sample: peripheral blood, taken about 5 months after surgery. Receptor source: a boy less than two years old with tuberous sclerosis and intractable seizures.

The V call is TRBV7-6, the J call TRBJ2-7; D perhaps matches TRBD1 (6 bases). V lost 7 bases to trimming and J lost 2 bases, with 12 bases between them. Germline V lookup: CDR1 SGHVS, CDR2 FNYEAQ. CDR3 size: 13 residues. CDR3: CASTGQNAYEQYF. The CDR3 nucleotides read TGTGCCAGCACCGGACAGAACGCCTACGAGCAGTACTTC.

The chain uses TRBV10-3 and TRBJ1-4; 11 bases fit TRBD1. The CDR3 consists of 17 residues. CDR1 and CDR2 from the germline V gene are ENHRY and SYGVKD. The V and J ends lost 2 bases and 4 bases, in that order; junction bases with no gene match: 6. The CDR3 coding sequence is TGTGCCATCAGTGAGGGGACAGGGGGTCCCTTTAATGAAAAACTGTTTTTT. Translating it yields CAISEGTGGPFNEKLFF.

The chain couples TRBV29-1 to TRBJ2-3, with 9 bases matching TRBD1. CDR1 and CDR2 (germline): SQVTM, ANQGSEA. CDR3 length: 14 residues. V shed 4 bases and J 3 bases; nucleotides not matched to a gene: 5. CDR3 protein: CSVVGQGLTDTQYF. The CDR3, as DNA: TGCAGCGTTGTCGGACAGGGGCTGACAGATACGCAGTATTTT.

The chain is built from TRBV7-9 and TRBJ2-3; no clear D. The CDR3 consists of 18 residues. V lost 5 bases and J 2 bases, leaving 23 bases between the germline ends. The germline V gene encodes CDR1 SEHNR and CDR2 FQNEAQ (reference sequence). The DNA of the CDR3 is TGTGCCAGCAGCGTCCTCGATTCATCGTGGGAATACACAGATACGCAGTATTTT. The encoded protein is CASSVLDSSWEYTDTQYF. Full variable domain (remainder filled in from reference TRBV7-9 and TRBJ2-3): DTGVSQNPRHKITKRGQNVTFRCDPISEHNRLYWYRQTLGQGPEFLTYFQNEAQLEKSRLLSDRFSAERPKGSFSTLEIQRTEQGDSAMYLCASSVLDSSWEYTDTQYFGPGTRLTVL.

This chain links TRBV5-6 with TRBJ2-5; D not certain. V lost 3 bases and J 7 bases, leaving 10 bases between the germline ends. Germline assignment: CDR1 SGHDT and CDR2 YYEEEE. The CDR3 extends over 12 amino acids. CDR3 protein: CASSWTDMTQYF. For the CDR3, the DNA is TGTGCCAGCAGCTGGACCGACATGACCCAGTACTTC.

The genes are TRBV9 and TRBJ2-7, with D hard to call. V lost 0 bases and J 4 bases, leaving 5 bases between the germline ends. The CDR3 length is 12 residues. The germline gives CDR1 SGDLS, CDR2 YYNGEE. The CDR3: CASSVGEYEQYF. The CDR3 coding sequence is TGTGCCAGCAGCGTAGGAGAATACGAGCAGTACTTC. Full variable domain (rest looked up from reference TRBV9 and TRBJ2-7): DSGVTQTPKHLITATGQRVTLRCSPRSGDLSVYWYQQSLDQGLQFLIQYYNGEERAKGNILERFSAQQFPDLHSELNLSSLELGDSALYFCASSVGEYEQYFGPGTRLTVT.

This chain joins TRBV4-2 and TRBJ2-3; D possibly matches TRBD1 or TRBD2 (5 bases each). This CDR3 region has 14 residues. Trimming pared 4 bases from V and 4 bases from J, leaving 12 bases between. CDR1 is LGHNA, CDR2 YNFKEQ, per germline. CDR3 bases: TGTGCCAGCAGCCGGGACCGGGGCCCAGATACGCAGTATTTT. Protein: CASSRDRGPDTQYF.

The V gene is TRBV3-1 (or the pseudogene TRBV3-2), the J gene TRBJ2-7; 13 nucleotides match TRBD2. The CDR3 spans 18 residues. Germline assignment: CDR1 LGHDT and CDR2 YNNKEL (reference sequence). V lost 6 bases and J lost 2; bases outside the gene matches: 13. The CDR3: CASRGLRGTSGATYEQYF. The CDR3 nucleotides are TGTGCCAGCAGGGGCCTGCGGGGGACTAGCGGGGCTACCTACGAGCAGTACTTC.

The chain combines TRBV21-1 with TRBJ2-5. TRBV21-1 is a known pseudogene. The CDR3 is 13 residues long. The CDR3 loop is CASSKGRAETQYF. DNA of the CDR3: TGTGCCAGCAGCAAAGGAAGGGCGGAGACCCAGTACTTC.